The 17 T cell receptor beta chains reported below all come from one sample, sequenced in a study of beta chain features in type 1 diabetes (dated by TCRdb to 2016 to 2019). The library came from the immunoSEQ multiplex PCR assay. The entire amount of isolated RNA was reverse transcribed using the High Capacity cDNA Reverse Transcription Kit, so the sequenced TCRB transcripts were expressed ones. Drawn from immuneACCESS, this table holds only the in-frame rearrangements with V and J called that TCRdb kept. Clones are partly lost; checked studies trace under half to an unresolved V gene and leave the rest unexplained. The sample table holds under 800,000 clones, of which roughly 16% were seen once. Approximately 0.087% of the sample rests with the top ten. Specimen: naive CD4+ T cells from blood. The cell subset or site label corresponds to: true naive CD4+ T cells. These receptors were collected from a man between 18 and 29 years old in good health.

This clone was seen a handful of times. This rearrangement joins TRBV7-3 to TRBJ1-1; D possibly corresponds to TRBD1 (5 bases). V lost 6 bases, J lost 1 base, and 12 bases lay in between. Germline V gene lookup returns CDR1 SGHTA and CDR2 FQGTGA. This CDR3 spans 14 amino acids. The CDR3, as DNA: TGTGCCAGCAGTTGGGACGCCGAGAACACTGAAGCTTTCTTT. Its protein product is CASSWDAENTEAFF.

The CDR3 coding sequence is TGTGCCAGCAGCACCCTTAAGACTAGGTCGGCAGATACGCAGTATTTT. Residues: CASSTLKTRSADTQYF. The rearrangement joins TRBV9 to TRBJ2-3; D perhaps matches TRBD2 (6 bases). CDR1 is SGDLS, CDR2 YYNGEE, per germline. The CDR3 is 16 amino acids. Trimming left V 4 bases short and J 4 bases short, with 19 bases between.

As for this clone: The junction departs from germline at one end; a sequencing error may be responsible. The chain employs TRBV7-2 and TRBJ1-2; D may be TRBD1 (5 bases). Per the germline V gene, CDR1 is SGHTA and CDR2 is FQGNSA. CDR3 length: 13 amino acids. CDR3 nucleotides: TGCGCCAGCAGCCAAGGGGCAAGCTATGGCTACACCTTC. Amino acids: CASSQGASYGYTF.

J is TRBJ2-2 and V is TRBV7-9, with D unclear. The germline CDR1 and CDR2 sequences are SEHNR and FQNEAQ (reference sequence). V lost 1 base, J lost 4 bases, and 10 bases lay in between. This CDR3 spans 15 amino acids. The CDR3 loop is CASSLVVPGTGELFF. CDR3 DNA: TGTGCCAGCAGCTTAGTCGTGCCGGGCACCGGGGAGCTGTTTTTT.

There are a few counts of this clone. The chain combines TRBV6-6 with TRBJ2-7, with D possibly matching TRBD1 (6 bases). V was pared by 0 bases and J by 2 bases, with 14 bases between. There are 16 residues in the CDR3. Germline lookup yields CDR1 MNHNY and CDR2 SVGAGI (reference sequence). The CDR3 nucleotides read TGTGCCAGCAGTTACTCGAAGACAGGCCTAGCCTACGAGCAGTACTTC. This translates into CASSYSKTGLAYEQYF.

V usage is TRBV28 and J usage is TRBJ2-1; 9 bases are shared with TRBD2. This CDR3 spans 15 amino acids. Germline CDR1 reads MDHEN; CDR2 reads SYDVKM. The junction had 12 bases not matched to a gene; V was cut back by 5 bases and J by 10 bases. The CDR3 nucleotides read TGTGCCAGCAGTCTGGGGCTAGCGGGGAATCGGGAGCAGTTCTTC. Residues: CASSLGLAGNREQFF.

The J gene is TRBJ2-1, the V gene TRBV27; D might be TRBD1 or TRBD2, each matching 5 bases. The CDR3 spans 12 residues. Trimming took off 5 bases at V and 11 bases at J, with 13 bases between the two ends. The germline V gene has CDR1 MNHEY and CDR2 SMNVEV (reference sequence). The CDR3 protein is CASSRGPSKQFF. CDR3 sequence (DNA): TGTGCCAGCAGTCGGGGACCGTCGAAGCAGTTCTTC.

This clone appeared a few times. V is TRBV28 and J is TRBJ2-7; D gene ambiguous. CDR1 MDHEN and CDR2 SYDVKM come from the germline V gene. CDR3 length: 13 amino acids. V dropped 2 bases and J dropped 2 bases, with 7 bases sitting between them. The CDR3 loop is CASSLRQPYEQYF. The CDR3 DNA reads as TGTGCCAGCAGTTTAAGGCAGCCCTACGAGCAGTACTTC.

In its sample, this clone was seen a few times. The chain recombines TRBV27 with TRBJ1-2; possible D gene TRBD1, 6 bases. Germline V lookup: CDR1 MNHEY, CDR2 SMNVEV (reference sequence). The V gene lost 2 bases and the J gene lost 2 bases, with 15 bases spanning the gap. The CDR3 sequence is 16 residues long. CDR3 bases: TGTGCCAGCAGTTTAACGGTCCGGGACATAAACTATGGCTACACCTTC. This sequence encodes CASSLTVRDINYGYTF.

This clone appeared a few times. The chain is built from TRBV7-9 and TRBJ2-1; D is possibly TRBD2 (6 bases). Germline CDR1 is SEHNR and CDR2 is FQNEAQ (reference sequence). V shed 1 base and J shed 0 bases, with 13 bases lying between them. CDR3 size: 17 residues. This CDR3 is CASSLGSGGISYNEQFF. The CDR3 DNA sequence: TGTGCCAGCAGCTTAGGTTCTGGCGGGATCTCCTACAATGAGCAGTTCTTC.

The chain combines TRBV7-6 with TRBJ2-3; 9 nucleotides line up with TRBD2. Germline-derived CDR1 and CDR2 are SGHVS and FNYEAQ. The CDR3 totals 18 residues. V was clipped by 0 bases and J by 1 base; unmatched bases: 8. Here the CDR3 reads CASSLAWMASGGTDTQYF. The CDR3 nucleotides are TGTGCCAGCAGCTTAGCGTGGATGGCTAGCGGGGGCACAGATACGCAGTATTTT. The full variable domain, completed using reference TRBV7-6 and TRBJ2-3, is GAGVSQSPRYKVTKRGQDVALRCDPISGHVSLYWYRQALGQGPEFLTYFNYEAQQDKSGLPNDRFSAERPEGSISTLTIQRTEQRDSAMYRCASSLAWMASGGTDTQYFGPGTRLTVL.

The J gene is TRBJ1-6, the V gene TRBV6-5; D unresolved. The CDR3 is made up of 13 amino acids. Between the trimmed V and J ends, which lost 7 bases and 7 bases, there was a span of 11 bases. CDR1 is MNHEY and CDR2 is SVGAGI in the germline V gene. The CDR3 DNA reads TGTGCCAGCACCAAGCGAGGGAATTCACCCCTCCACTTT. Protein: CASTKRGNSPLHF.

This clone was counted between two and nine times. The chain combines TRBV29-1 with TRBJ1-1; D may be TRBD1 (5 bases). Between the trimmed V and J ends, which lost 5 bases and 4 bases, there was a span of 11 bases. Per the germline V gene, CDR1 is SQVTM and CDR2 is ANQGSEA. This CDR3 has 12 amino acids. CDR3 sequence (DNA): TGCAGCGTTCAGGGAAAGGGCACTGAAGCTTTCTTT. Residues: CSVQGKGTEAFF.

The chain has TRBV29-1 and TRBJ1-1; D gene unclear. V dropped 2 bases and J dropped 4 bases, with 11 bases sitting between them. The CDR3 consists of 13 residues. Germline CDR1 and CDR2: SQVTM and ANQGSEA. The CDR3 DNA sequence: TGCAGCGTTGAAATAAGTCGTGGCACTGAAGCTTTCTTT. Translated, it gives CSVEISRGTEAFF. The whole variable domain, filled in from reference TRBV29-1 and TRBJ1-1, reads SAVISQKPSRDICQRGTSLTIQCQVDSQVTMMFWYRQQPGQSLTLIATANQGSEATYESGFVIDKFPISRPNLTFSTLTVSNMSPEDSSIYLCSVEISRGTEAFFGQGTRLTVV.

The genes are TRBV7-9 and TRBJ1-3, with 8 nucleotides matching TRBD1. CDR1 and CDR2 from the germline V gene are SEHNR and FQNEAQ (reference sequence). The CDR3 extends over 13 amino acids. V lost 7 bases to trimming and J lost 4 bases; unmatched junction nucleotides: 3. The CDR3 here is CASIRTGGNTIYF. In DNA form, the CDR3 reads TGTGCCAGCATCAGGACAGGGGGAAACACCATATATTTT.

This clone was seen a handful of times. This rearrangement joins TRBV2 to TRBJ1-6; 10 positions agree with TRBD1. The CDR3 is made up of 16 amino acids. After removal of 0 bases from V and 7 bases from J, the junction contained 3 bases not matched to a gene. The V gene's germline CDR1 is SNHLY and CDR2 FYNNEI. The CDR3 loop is CASSEAGQGRNSPLHF. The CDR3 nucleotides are TGTGCCAGCAGTGAAGCGGGACAGGGGAGGAATTCACCCCTCCACTTT.

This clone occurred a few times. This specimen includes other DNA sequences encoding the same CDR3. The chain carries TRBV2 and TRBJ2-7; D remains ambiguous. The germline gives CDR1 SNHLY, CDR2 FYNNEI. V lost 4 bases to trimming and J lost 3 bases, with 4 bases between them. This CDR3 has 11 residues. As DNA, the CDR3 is TGTGCCAGCAGTGCAAACTACGAGCAGTACTTC. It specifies CASSANYEQYF.